This T cell receptor beta chain was sequenced during a study of blood T cells in healthy people across ages. Whole-study results and caveats: CMV status of donors was unknown, possibly confounding expanded clonotype changes. Reliance upon unsorted PBMCs precluded definitive naive versus antigen-experienced comparison.

The CDR3 has 12 residues. Per germline, CDR1 LGHNT and CDR2 FRNRAP. The second PCR ran roughly 6 to 11 cycles with a sample-barcoded 5' primer and J-beta primers. Each of the cDNA molecules was tagged by a template-switch adaptor with 12 random nucleotides. TCRdb used MiXCR to reprocess the 5' RACE reads, holding one entry per CDR3 protein. The sample consists of some 670,000 distinct CDR3 sequences, 40% to 65% of them appearing once. On this clonotype: Its antigen is as yet unknown. One end of the junction does not line up with germline, which may come from a read error.

This TCR derives from a woman of 80 years or more in good health. What was sequenced was blood. This chain uses TRBV12-5 with TRBJ1-1; maybe TRBD1 (6 bases). The CDR3 reads CTSGRTDTEAFF. The CDR3 DNA reads as TGTACTAGTGGGCGGACAGACACTGAAGCTTTCTTT.